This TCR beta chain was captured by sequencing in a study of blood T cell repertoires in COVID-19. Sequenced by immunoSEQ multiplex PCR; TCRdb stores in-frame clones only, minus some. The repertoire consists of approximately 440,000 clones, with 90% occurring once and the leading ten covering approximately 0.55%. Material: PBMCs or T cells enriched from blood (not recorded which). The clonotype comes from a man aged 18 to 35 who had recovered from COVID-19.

Written as DNA, the CDR3 is TGTGCCAGCAGCTTAGATGTTTTCGCGGGAGGAAGCACAGATACGCAGTATTTT. Translated: CASSLDVFAGGSTDTQYF. The chain employs TRBV7-6 and TRBJ2-3, with 8 nucleotides matching TRBD2. The ends lost 1 base at V and 0 bases at J; junction bases unmatched: 9. Germline-derived CDR1 and CDR2 are SGHVS and FNYEAQ. This CDR3 has 18 amino acids.